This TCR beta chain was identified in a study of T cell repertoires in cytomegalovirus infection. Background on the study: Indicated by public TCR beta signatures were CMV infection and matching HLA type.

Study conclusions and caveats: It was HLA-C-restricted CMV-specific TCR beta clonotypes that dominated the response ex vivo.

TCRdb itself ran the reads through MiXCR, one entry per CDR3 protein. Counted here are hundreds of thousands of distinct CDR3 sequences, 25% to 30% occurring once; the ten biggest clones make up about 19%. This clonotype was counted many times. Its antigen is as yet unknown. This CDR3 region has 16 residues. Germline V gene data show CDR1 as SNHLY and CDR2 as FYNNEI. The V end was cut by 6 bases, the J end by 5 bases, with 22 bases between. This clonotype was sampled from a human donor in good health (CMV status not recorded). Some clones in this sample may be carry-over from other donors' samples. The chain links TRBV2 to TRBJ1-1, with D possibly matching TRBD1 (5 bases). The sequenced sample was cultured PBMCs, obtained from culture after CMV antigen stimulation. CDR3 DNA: TGTGCCAGCAGCTACCCTAAGGCGGGGCTTAAGACTGAAGCTTTCTTT. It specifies CASSYPKAGLKTEAFF.